This T cell receptor beta chain was recovered during a study of blood T cell repertoires in COVID-19. Overall study: Researchers got acute and convalescent COVID-19 samples from the United States, Italy and Spain.

The participants were between about 18 and 90 years old and came from about two dozen US areas. CDR3 length: 15 residues. V trimming: 3 bases; J trimming: 3 bases; junction bases outside the gene matches: 2. Germline lookup yields CDR1 LGHNA and CDR2 YSLEER. Points on this clone: Other DNA sequences in this sample translate to the same CDR3.

As originally analysed: Reference gene primer amplification gave nucleated cell count estimates. Libraries were prepared by immunoSEQ multiplex PCR; TCRdb keeps only in-frame clonotypes and omits some of them. The DNA gave D and trimming, while V, J and clone size come from that table. The sample lists hundreds of thousands of clones, about 88% occurring once. The chain joins TRBV4-3 to TRBJ2-7, with 13 bases aligning to TRBD2. Input material: PBMCs or T cells enriched from blood (not recorded which). The clonotype originates from a woman aged 18-29 years who had been exposed to COVID-19. CDR3 nucleotide sequence: TGCGCCAGCAGCCAGGGACTAGCGGGGTACTACGAGCAGTACTTC. The encoded protein is CASSQGLAGYYEQYF.